These 6 T cell receptor beta chains were sequenced from one sample in a study of CD8+ T cells in alopecia areata. Treatment noted: oral pan-JAK inhibitor, 5-10 mg twice daily. It was cDNA, reverse transcribed from extracted RNA, that served as the sequencing template. Data came from immunoSEQ multiplex PCR; TCRdb stores just in-frame clones and leaves some out. The repertoire holds approximately 220,000 clones, with around two fifths as singletons. This material consisted of CD4+ T cells sorted from blood, taken between weeks 30 and 35, from a patient treated with tofacitinib. The receptors derive from a human donor with alopecia areata.

V usage is TRBV10-3 and J usage is TRBJ1-2; D unresolved. The V gene's germline CDR1 is ENHRY and CDR2 SYGVKD. The CDR3 sequence is 11 residues long. The V end was cut by 4 bases, the J end by 4 bases, with 4 bases between. CDR3 in amino acids: CAISVPYGYTF. DNA for the CDR3: TGTGCCATCAGTGTGCCCTATGGCTACACCTTC.

The chain combines TRBV19 with TRBJ2-2, with TRBD1 identical over 7 bases. With V trimmed by 7 bases and J by 4 bases, 6 bases remained unmatched. There are 14 residues in the CDR3. CDR1 is LNHDA, CDR2 SQIVND, per germline (reference sequence). CDR3 sequence: CASKEGAATGELFF. CDR3 bases: TGTGCCAGTAAAGAGGGGGCGGCCACCGGGGAGCTGTTTTTT. Looking up the rest from reference TRBV19 and TRBJ2-2 gives the full variable domain: DGGITQSPKYLFRKEGQNVTLSCEQNLNHDAMYWYRQDPGQGLRLIYYSQIVNDFQKGDIAEGYSVSREKKESFPLTVTSAQKNPTAFYLCASKEGAATGELFFGEGSRLTVL.

This chain joins TRBV20-1 and TRBJ2-5, with D perhaps matching TRBD2 (5 bases). CDR3 size: 11 residues. Deletions cut 5 bases from V and 9 bases from J, with 13 bases between. Germline V lookup: CDR1 DFQATT, CDR2 SNEGSKA (reference sequence). CDR3 DNA sequence: TGCAGTGCTGGACCCTCCGGGGCCCAGTACTTC. Residues: CSAGPSGAQYF.

This clone came up once. V is TRBV15 and J is TRBJ1-1; no clear D. The CDR3 contains 16 residues. V was clipped by 3 bases and J by 0 bases, with 14 bases between them. CDR1 is LNHNV and CDR2 is YYDKDF in the germline V gene (reference sequence). The CDR3 coding sequence is TGTGCCACCAGCAGCGGACGTAGGTGGATGAACACTGAAGCTTTCTTT. It translates to CATSSGRRWMNTEAFF.

This clone has only a few counts. This rearrangement joins TRBV18 to TRBJ1-4; the D gene is possibly TRBD1 (5 bases). There are 13 residues in the CDR3. CDR1 and CDR2 (germline): KGHSH, LQKENI. V lost 0 bases, J lost 8 bases, and 7 bases lay in between. CDR3 amino acids: CASSPPGGEKLFF. The CDR3 DNA reads as TGTGCCAGCTCACCACCGGGGGGAGAAAAACTGTTTTTT.

V usage is TRBV30 and J usage is TRBJ1-1; possible D gene TRBD1, 5 bases. The CDR3 contains 10 residues. Germline V CDR1 and CDR2: GTSNPN, SVGIG (reference sequence). V lost 7 bases to trimming and J lost 7 bases, with 10 bases between them. DNA of the CDR3: TGTGCCTTAGACAGCTTTGAAGCTTTCTTT. Residues: CALDSFEAFF.